These 13 T cell receptor beta chains were sequenced from one sample in a study of cytomegalovirus exposure and HLA in healthy donors. Primers for the PCR totalled 60 Vbeta and 13 Jbeta. Clones were sequenced by immunoSEQ multiplex PCR, and TCRdb holds only the in-frame ones, with some missing. This table holds around 220,000 clones, about 74% found once. The sequenced material came from PBMCs. The receptor set was obtained from a man aged 40-50 years in good health and CMV-seronegative.

This clone has only a few counts. The rearrangement uses TRBV5-1 and TRBJ2-5, with D uncertain. Deletions cut 0 bases from V and 0 bases from J, with 6 bases between. This CDR3 contains 14 residues. CDR1 SGHRS and CDR2 YFSETQ come from the germline V gene. CDR3 nucleotides: TGCGCCAGCAGCTTGGGAGAAAACCAAGAGACCCAGTACTTC. As protein: CASSLGENQETQYF.

The chain recombines TRBV2 with TRBJ2-5; TRBD2 aligns across 11 bases. This CDR3 has 15 residues. The germline V gene has CDR1 SNHLY and CDR2 FYNNEI. V was clipped by 4 bases and J by 7 bases; unmatched bases: 8. CDR3 DNA sequence: TGTGCCAGCAGTGCCTTAGCGGGAGGGCGGGCGACCCAGTACTTC. Its translation is CASSALAGGRATQYF. The full variable domain, completed using reference TRBV2 and TRBJ2-5, is EPEVTQTPSHQVTQMGQEVILRCVPISNHLYFYWYRQILGQKVEFLVSFYNNEISEKSEIFDDQFSVERPDGSNFTLKIRSTKLEDSAMYFCASSALAGGRATQYFGPGTRLLVL.

V and J are TRBV5-1 and TRBJ1-1, with 8 bases lining up with TRBD1. The V and J ends lost 0 bases and 1 base, in that order; junction bases with no gene match: 2. This CDR3 comprises 15 residues. The germline gives CDR1 SGHRS, CDR2 YFSETQ. Here the CDR3 DNA reads TGCGCCAGCAGCTTGGAAGGACAGGGGAACACTGAAGCTTTCTTT. Its translation is CASSLEGQGNTEAFF.

This clone has a handful of counts. The rearrangement uses TRBV16 and TRBJ1-2; D is ambiguous. The CDR3 is 13 amino acids. Germline CDR1 and CDR2: KGHSY and FQNENV. V was shortened by 0 bases and J by 5 bases, with 7 bases between the two germline ends. CDR3 loop: CASSQSRGYGYTF. Written as DNA, the CDR3 is TGTGCCAGCAGCCAATCTAGAGGTTATGGCTACACCTTC. The whole variable domain, remainder taken from reference TRBV16 and TRBJ1-2, is GEEVAQTPKHLVRGEGQKAKLYCAPIKGHSYVFWYQQVLKNEFKFLISFQNENVFDETGMPKERFSAKCLPNSPCSLEIQATKLEDSAVYFCASSQSRGYGYTFGSGTRLTVV.

The chain couples TRBV6-1 to TRBJ2-5; perhaps TRBD2 as D (7 bases). Deletions cut 4 bases from V and 4 bases from J, with 16 bases between. Germline V gene sequence: CDR1 MNHNS, CDR2 SASEGT. The CDR3 has 15 amino acids. The CDR3 DNA reads TGTGCCAGCAGTGTCCTCGCGGGGGCCTTAGAGACCCAGTACTTC. Residues: CASSVLAGALETQYF.

The chain joins TRBV6-1 to TRBJ1-5, with D maybe TRBD1 (5 bases). V gave up 10 bases and J gave up 0 bases, with 10 bases separating them. The CDR3 runs to 13 residues. Germline CDR1 reads MNHNS; CDR2 reads SASEGT. The CDR3 loop is CATLDSSNQPQHF. CDR3 DNA sequence: TGTGCCACCCTCGACAGTAGCAATCAGCCCCAGCATTTT.

This clone appeared a few times. The chain recombines TRBV19 with TRBJ2-2; TRBD1 matches 10 bases. V shed 5 bases and J 6 bases; nucleotides not matched to a gene: 3. CDR1 and CDR2 from the germline V gene are LNHDA and SQIVND (reference sequence). This CDR3 is 14 amino acids long. CDR3 protein: CASSLGQGSGELFF. The DNA of the CDR3 is TGTGCCAGTAGTCTGGGACAGGGGTCCGGGGAGCTGTTTTTT.

The CDR3: CASSYEGTGRNEQYF. As DNA, the CDR3 is TGTGCCAGCAGCTACGAAGGGACAGGGAGAAACGAGCAGTACTTC. V and J are TRBV11-2 and TRBJ2-7; 9 positions match TRBD1. V shed 4 bases and J 5 bases; nucleotides not matched to a gene: 9. Germline lookup yields CDR1 SGHAT and CDR2 FQNNGV. The length of the CDR3 is 15 residues. Together with reference TRBV11-2 and TRBJ2-7, the CDR3 gives the full variable domain: EAGVAQSPRYKIIEKRQSVAFWCNPISGHATLYWYQQILGQGPKLLIQFQNNGVVDDSQLPKDRFSAERLKGVDSTLKIQPAKLEDSAVYLCASSYEGTGRNEQYFGPGTRLTVT.

The chain uses TRBV4-3 and TRBJ1-2; 8 bases agree with TRBD1. Germline CDR1 reads LGHNA; CDR2 reads YSLEER. V dropped 0 bases and J dropped 8; count of bases not matched to a gene: 14. The CDR3 consists of 17 residues. The chain's CDR3 is CASSQDRRQGAILGYTF. In nucleotides, the CDR3 is TGCGCCAGCAGCCAAGATCGTCGGCAGGGGGCGATACTCGGCTACACCTTC.

This clone was detected once. This chain uses TRBV28 with TRBJ1-4; the D gene is possibly TRBD1 (6 bases). V was cut by 2 bases and J by 8 bases, with 15 bases left in between. CDR3 length: 15 residues. From germline, CDR1 is MDHEN and CDR2 SYDVKM. The CDR3 is CASSLGGAEGEKLFF. The CDR3 nucleotides are TGTGCCAGCAGTTTAGGGGGGGCGGAGGGCGAAAAACTGTTTTTT.

The V gene is TRBV25-1, the J gene TRBJ2-7, with 7 nucleotides matching TRBD1. The ends lost 4 bases at V and 4 bases at J; junction bases unmatched: 4. The CDR3 covers 13 residues. CDR1 is MGHDK, CDR2 SYGVNS, per germline. The CDR3 here is CASSAIQGYEQYF. In DNA form, the CDR3 reads TGTGCCAGCAGTGCGATACAGGGGTACGAGCAGTACTTC.

In its sample, this clone was seen a few times. This sequence joins TRBV9 and TRBJ2-1; TRBD1 is a possible D gene (6 bases). The CDR3 is 15 amino acids. Trimming pared 0 bases from V and 5 bases from J, leaving 12 bases between. The germline CDR1 and CDR2 sequences are SGDLS and YYNGEE. The CDR3 DNA reads as TGTGCCAGCAGCGTAGGTGGGGGCGCCCACAATGAGCAGTTCTTC. It specifies CASSVGGGAHNEQFF. Filled out from reference TRBV9 and TRBJ2-1, the complete variable domain reads DSGVTQTPKHLITATGQRVTLRCSPRSGDLSVYWYQQSLDQGLQFLIQYYNGEERAKGNILERFSAQQFPDLHSELNLSSLELGDSALYFCASSVGGGAHNEQFFGPGTRLTVL.

The genes are TRBV15 and TRBJ1-2, with D tentatively TRBD1 (5 bases). V was shortened by 3 bases and J by 2 bases, with 7 bases between the two germline ends. Germline assignment: CDR1 LNHNV and CDR2 YYDKDF (reference sequence). This CDR3 is 13 amino acids long. CDR3: CATSSRQNYGYTF. The CDR3 DNA sequence: TGTGCCACCAGCAGCAGACAGAACTATGGCTACACCTTC.